This T cell receptor (beta chain) is from a study of read filtering for tumor transcriptome and immune sequencing. This clonotype showed up many times. This CDR3 is 16 amino acids long. V lost 0 bases, J lost 4 bases, and 16 bases lay in between. CDR1 is SQVTM, CDR2 ANQGSEA, per germline. From 350 to 500 ng of RNA, a library with molecular barcoded alpha/delta and beta/gamma adaptors was made. TCRdb passed the reads through MiXCR, listing each CDR3 protein once. The sample lists tens of thousands of distinct CDR3 sequences, roughly a fifth occurring once. This chain connects TRBV29-1 to TRBJ2-1; D is unresolved. Sequencing was carried out using a population of CD138-negative cells sorted from bone marrow. This clonotype originated in a donor aged 40 or older with multiple myeloma. The CDR3 bases are TGCAGCGTTGAAGATCAGAAGCGTCCACTTTACAATGAGCAGTTCTTC. It codes for CSVEDQKRPLYNEQFF.